What follows are 15 T cell receptor beta chains derived from one specimen sequenced in a study of blood T cell repertoires in COVID-19. Using immunoSEQ multiplex PCR, the repertoire was profiled, and TCRdb retains in-frame clones only, with some absent. The table records around 250,000 clones, 70% to 90% of them present only once. Material for sequencing was PBMCs or T cells enriched from blood (not recorded which). All receptors derive from a man younger than 30 who had recovered from COVID-19.

The chain carries TRBV11-3 and TRBJ2-1, with 7 bases that match TRBD2. This CDR3 has 15 residues. Per germline, CDR1 SGHNT and CDR2 YENEEA. Trimming took 2 bases from V and 4 from J; bases not matched to a gene: 5. CDR3 loop: CASSLSGINYNEQFF. In nucleotides, the CDR3 is TGTGCCAGCAGCTTAAGCGGGATCAATTACAATGAGCAGTTCTTC.

For the CDR3, the DNA is TGTGCCAGTAGTGGGACAACTTTTTCGGATGGCTACACCTTC. It is translated as CASSGTTFSDGYTF. The chain combines TRBV19 with TRBJ1-2, with TRBD1 as a possible D gene (6 bases). CDR1 and CDR2 (germline): LNHDA, SQIVND (reference sequence). The V and J ends lost 5 bases and 6 bases respectively, with 16 bases between them. The CDR3 has 14 amino acids.

This rearrangement joins TRBV30 to TRBJ1-3, with D possibly being TRBD1 (5 bases). CDR1 and CDR2 (germline): GTSNPN, SVGIG (reference sequence). This CDR3 region has 13 residues. Trimming left V 4 bases short and J 4 bases short, with 11 bases between. CDR3 loop: CAWTTGSGNTIYF. CDR3 nucleotides: TGTGCCTGGACTACAGGCTCCGGAAACACCATATATTTT.

The gene calls are TRBV4-1 and TRBJ2-2; tentative D call: TRBD1 (5 bases). CDR1 is MGHRA and CDR2 is YSYEKL in the germline V gene. CDR3 length: 17 amino acids. The V end was cut by 4 bases, the J end by 0 bases, with 15 bases between. The DNA of the CDR3 is TGCGCCAGCAGCCTCAGGGAAACTCACGCGAACACCGGGGAGCTGTTTTTT. Protein sequence: CASSLRETHANTGELFF.

V usage is TRBV12-3 or TRBV12-4 and J usage is TRBJ1-1, with D unclear. Trimming removed 6 bases at V and 4 bases at J, with 9 bases between. This CDR3 region has 12 residues. CDR3 region: CASSPRGTEAFF. The CDR3 region has the DNA TGTGCCAGCAGCCCTCGGGGCACTGAAGCTTTCTTT.

The DNA of the CDR3 is TGTGCCAGCAGCACAAGCCGGAGCTCCTACAATGAGCAGTTCTTC. Its translation: CASSTSRSSYNEQFF. The chain recombines TRBV5-4 with TRBJ2-1; D gene uncertain. Germline CDR1 and CDR2: SGHNT and YYREEE (reference sequence). V was trimmed by 4 bases and J by 0 bases, leaving 11 bases between them. There are 15 residues in the CDR3.

This chain uses TRBV10-3 with TRBJ2-3; 8 nucleotides agree with TRBD2. CDR1 is ENHRY and CDR2 is SYGVKD in the germline V gene. The ends lost 6 bases at V and 1 base at J; junction bases unmatched: 3. CDR3 length: 14 amino acids. CDR3 in DNA: TGTGCCATCAGACTAGCGGACGGCACAGATACGCAGTATTTT. It encodes CAIRLADGTDTQYF.

The V call is TRBV27, the J call TRBJ2-1; 9 bases are a match to TRBD2. The CDR3 loop spans 17 amino acids. V was clipped by 0 bases and J by 9 bases; unmatched bases: 12. Germline lookup yields CDR1 MNHEY and CDR2 SMNVEV (reference sequence). This CDR3 is CASSLSSAGGPPREQFF. CDR3 coding DNA: TGTGCCAGCAGTTTATCTTCAGCGGGAGGACCCCCCCGTGAGCAGTTCTTC.

The chain links TRBV13 to TRBJ1-5, with D uncertain. The CDR3 extends over 13 amino acids. V gave up 5 bases and J gave up 11 bases, with 16 bases separating them. Germline-derived CDR1 and CDR2 are PRHDT and FYEKMQ (reference sequence). The CDR3 sequence is CASSRRGSNAQHF. DNA of the CDR3: TGTGCCAGCAGCCGCCGAGGATCTAATGCCCAGCATTTT.

This rearrangement joins TRBV5-1 to TRBJ1-1; D is undetermined. This CDR3 spans 15 amino acids. The germline gives CDR1 SGHRS, CDR2 YFSETQ. Trimming left V 4 bases short and J 3 bases short, with 16 bases between. CDR3 sequence (DNA): TGCGCCAGCAGCACCGGACGAGGGCGGGACACTGAAGCTTTCTTT. Translated, it gives CASSTGRGRDTEAFF.

This rearrangement joins TRBV11-3 to TRBJ1-2; D remains ambiguous. Trimming stripped 0 bases from V and 3 bases from J, with 20 bases between. This CDR3 contains 18 residues. Germline CDR1 and CDR2: SGHNT and YENEEA. The CDR3 bases are TGTGCCAGCAGCTTAGATGAAGTCGGCAGGCCGTCGGACTATGGCTACACCTTC. Translating gives CASSLDEVGRPSDYGYTF.

V is TRBV5-1 and J is TRBJ1-5; D is possibly TRBD1 (5 bases). The germline V and J ends were trimmed by 1 base and 2 bases, with 7 bases remaining between them. Germline V CDR1 and CDR2: SGHRS, YFSETQ. CDR3 length: 14 residues. CDR3 bases: TGCGCCAGCAGCTTGAGGGGTGGCAATCAGCCCCAGCATTTT. The encoded protein is CASSLRGGNQPQHF.

This chain connects TRBV28 to TRBJ1-3; the D is unclear. V lost 5 bases to trimming and J lost 0 bases, with 14 bases between them. Germline V CDR1 and CDR2: MDHEN, SYDVKM. The CDR3 sequence is 16 residues long. CDR3 sequence (DNA): TGTGCCAGCAGTCCCCCCGAATTTAGCTCTGGAAACACCATATATTTT. It yields the protein CASSPPEFSSGNTIYF.

V is TRBV12-3 or TRBV12-4 and J is TRBJ1-1; 7 positions match TRBD1. V lost 10 bases, J lost 0 bases, and 5 bases stayed unmatched. The CDR3 runs 13 residues. The chain's CDR3 is CATRQGVNTEAFF. The CDR3 nucleotides are TGTGCCACCCGACAGGGAGTGAACACTGAAGCTTTCTTT.

This clone has only a few counts. The chain has TRBV5-1 and TRBJ1-1; weak D call: TRBD1 (6 bases). The CDR3 extends over 15 amino acids. The ends were cut back, 0 bases at V and 1 base at J, with 10 bases in the middle. CDR1 is SGHRS and CDR2 is YFSETQ in the germline V gene. The CDR3 sequence: CASSLVATGNTEAFF. The CDR3 nucleotides are TGCGCCAGCAGCTTGGTGGCGACAGGGAACACTGAAGCTTTCTTT.